Listed here is a single TCR beta chain. Antigen specificity is unknown. This CDR3 is built from 15 residues. Germline V lookup: CDR1 LGHNA, CDR2 YSLEER. Trimming pared 0 bases from V and 4 bases from J, leaving 12 bases between. With sequencing, the targeted depth ranged from 1 in 200,000 to 1 in 1 million T cells. Clones were read by immunoSEQ multiplex PCR, and TCRdb kept only the in-frame ones, dropping some. This sample carries around 140,000 clones, approximately 75% of them seen once, and the ten largest clones take roughly a quarter. This specimen comes from a study of cytotoxic CD8 clonotypes in ibrutinib-treated CLL. General study findings and limits: Baseline-level clonality went beyond age-matched healthy donors and moved in step with circulating CD8+ T-cell counts. Few clonotypes were public, and these shrank or held steady under treatment.

The chain employs TRBV4-3 and TRBJ1-1; D possibly corresponds to TRBD1 (5 bases). The sample was PBMCs, taken after 12 months of ibrutinib treatment. The TCR was taken from a human donor with chronic lymphocytic leukemia. The CDR3 coding sequence is TGCGCCAGCAGCCAAGAGCCCGGGGGGGGCACTGAAGCTTTCTTT. It specifies CASSQEPGGGTEAFF.